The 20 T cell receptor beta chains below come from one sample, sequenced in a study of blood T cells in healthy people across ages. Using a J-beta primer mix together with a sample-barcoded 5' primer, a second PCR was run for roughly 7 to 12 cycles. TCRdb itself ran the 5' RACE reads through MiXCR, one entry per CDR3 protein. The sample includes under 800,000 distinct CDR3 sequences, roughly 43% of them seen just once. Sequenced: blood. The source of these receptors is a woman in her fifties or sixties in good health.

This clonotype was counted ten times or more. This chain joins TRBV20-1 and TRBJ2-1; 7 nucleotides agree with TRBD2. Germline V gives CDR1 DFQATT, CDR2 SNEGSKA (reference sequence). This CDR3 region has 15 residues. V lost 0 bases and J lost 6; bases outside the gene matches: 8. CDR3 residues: CSARDPKGGSNEQFF. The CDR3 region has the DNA TGCAGTGCTAGAGATCCGAAAGGCGGGAGCAATGAGCAGTTCTTC.

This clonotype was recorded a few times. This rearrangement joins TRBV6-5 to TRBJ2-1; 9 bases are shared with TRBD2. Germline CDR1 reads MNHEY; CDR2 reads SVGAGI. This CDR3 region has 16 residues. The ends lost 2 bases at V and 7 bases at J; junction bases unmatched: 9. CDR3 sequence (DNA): TGTGCCAGCAGTTACCGGGCGGGAGGGCCTCGTAATGAGCAGTTCTTC. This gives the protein CASSYRAGGPRNEQFF.

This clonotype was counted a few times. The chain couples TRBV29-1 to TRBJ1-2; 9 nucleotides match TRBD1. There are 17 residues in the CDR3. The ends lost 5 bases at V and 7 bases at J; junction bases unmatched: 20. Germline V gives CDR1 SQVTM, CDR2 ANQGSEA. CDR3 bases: TGCAGCGTTCTCTCGGCGGGCCCAACAGGGGGCGACGGTGGCTACACCTTC. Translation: CSVLSAGPTGGDGGYTF.

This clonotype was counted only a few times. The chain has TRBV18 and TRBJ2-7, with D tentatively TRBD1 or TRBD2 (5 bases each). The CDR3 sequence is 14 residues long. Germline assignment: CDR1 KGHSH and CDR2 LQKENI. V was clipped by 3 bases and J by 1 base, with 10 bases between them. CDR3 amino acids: CASSPGVESYEQYF. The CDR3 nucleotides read TGTGCCAGCTCACCGGGGGTGGAGTCCTACGAGCAGTACTTC.

CDR3 sequence reads: CASSTGTSGLSTDTQYF. The DNA for the CDR3 is TGTGCCAGCAGCACCGGGACTAGCGGGCTTAGCACAGATACGCAGTATTTT. J is TRBJ2-3 and V is TRBV5-5, with 12 positions matching TRBD2. The CDR3 is 17 residues long. The germline V gene has CDR1 SGHKS and CDR2 YYEKEE (reference sequence). V dropped 4 bases and J dropped 0; count of bases not matched to a gene: 6. Combining the CDR3 with reference TRBV5-5 and TRBJ2-3 gives the whole variable domain DAGVTQSPTHLIKTRGQQVTLRCSPISGHKSVSWYQQVLGQGPQFIFQYYEKEERGRGNFPDRFSARQFPNYSSELNVNALLLGDSALYLCASSTGTSGLSTDTQYFGPGTRLTVL.

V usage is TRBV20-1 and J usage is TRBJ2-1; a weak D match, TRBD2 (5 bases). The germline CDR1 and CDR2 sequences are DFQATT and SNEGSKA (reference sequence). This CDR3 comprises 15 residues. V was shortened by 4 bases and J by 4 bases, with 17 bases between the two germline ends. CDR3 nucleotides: TGCAGTGCTATAAAGCGGATTGTAATTTACAATGAGCAGTTCTTC. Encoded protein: CSAIKRIVIYNEQFF.

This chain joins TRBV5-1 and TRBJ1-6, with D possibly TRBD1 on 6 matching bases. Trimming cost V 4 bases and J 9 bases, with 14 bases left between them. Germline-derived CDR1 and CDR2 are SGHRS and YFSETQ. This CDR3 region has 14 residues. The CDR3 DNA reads TGCGCCAGCAGCATAGGACAGCTTACTTCACCCCTCCACTTT. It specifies CASSIGQLTSPLHF. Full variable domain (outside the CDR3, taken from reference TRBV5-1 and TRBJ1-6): KAGVTQTPRYLIKTRGQQVTLSCSPISGHRSVSWYQQTPGQGLQFLFEYFSETQRNKGNFPGRFSGRQFSNSRSEMNVSTLELGDSALYLCASSIGQLTSPLHFGNGTRLTVT.

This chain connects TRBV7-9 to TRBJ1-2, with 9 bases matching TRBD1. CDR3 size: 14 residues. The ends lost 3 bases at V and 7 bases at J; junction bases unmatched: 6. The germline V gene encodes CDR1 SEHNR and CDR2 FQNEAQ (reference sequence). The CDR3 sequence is CASSFIDRGFGYTF. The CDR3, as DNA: TGTGCCAGCAGCTTCATCGACAGGGGGTTTGGCTACACCTTC.

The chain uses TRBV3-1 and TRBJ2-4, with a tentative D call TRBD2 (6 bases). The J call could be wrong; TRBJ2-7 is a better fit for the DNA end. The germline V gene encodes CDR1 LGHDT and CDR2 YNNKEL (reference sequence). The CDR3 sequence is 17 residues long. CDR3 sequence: CASSQGPVWAGYYEQYF. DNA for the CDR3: TGTGCCAGCAGCCAAGGGCCCGTGTGGGCGGGGTACTACGAGCAGTACTTC.

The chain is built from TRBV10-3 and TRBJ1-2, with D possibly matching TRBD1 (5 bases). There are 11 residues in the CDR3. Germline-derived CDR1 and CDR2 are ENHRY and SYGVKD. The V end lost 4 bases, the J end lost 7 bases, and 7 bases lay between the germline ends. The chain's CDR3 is CAISGGAGYTF. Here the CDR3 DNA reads TGTGCCATCAGTGGCGGGGCTGGCTACACCTTC.

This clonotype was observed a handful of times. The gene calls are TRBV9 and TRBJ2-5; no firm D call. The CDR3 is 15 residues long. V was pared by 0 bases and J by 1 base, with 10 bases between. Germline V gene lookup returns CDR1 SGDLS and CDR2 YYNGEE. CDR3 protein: CASSVADGLQETQYF. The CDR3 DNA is TGTGCCAGCAGCGTAGCCGACGGGCTCCAAGAGACCCAGTACTTC.

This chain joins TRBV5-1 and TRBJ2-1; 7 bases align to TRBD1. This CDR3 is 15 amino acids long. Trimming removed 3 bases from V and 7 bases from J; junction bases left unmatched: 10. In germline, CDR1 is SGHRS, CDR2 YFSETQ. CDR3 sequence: CASSSLPTGKNEQFF. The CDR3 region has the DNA TGCGCCAGCAGCTCCCTGCCGACAGGGAAGAATGAGCAGTTCTTC.

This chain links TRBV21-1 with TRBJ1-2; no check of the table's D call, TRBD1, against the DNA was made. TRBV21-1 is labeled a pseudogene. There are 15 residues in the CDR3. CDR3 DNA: TGTGCCAGCAGCAAAGGATGGGGGGGCAGCTATGGCTACACCTTC. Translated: CASSKGWGGSYGYTF.

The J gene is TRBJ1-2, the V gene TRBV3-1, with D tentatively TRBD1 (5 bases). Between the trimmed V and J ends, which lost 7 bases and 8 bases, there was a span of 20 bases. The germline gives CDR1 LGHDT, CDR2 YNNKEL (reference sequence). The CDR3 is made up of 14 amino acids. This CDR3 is CASTHDLTRGGYTF. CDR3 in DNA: TGTGCCAGCACCCACGACCTAACAAGGGGCGGCTACACCTTC. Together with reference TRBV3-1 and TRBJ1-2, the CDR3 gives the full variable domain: DTAVSQTPKYLVTQMGNDKSIKCEQNLGHDTMYWYKQDSKKFLKIMFSYNNKELIINETVPNRFSPKSPDKAHLNLHINSLELGDSAVYFCASTHDLTRGGYTFGSGTRLTVV.

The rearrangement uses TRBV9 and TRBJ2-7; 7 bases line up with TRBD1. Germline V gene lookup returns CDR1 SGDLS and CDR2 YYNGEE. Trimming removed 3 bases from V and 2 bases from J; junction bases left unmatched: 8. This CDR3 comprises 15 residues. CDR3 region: CASSARDRETYEQYF. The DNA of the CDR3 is TGTGCCAGCAGCGCAAGGGACAGAGAGACCTACGAGCAGTACTTC.

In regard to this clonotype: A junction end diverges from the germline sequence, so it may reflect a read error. CDR3 protein: CASSLYGGGGTYNEQYF. For the CDR3, the DNA is TGTGCCAGCAGCTTGTACGGGGGCGGGGGGACCTACAATGAGCAGTACTTC. The chain couples TRBV5-1 to TRBJ2-7; 8 nucleotides line up with TRBD2. The CDR3 has 17 residues. Germline CDR1 is SGHRS and CDR2 is YFSETQ.

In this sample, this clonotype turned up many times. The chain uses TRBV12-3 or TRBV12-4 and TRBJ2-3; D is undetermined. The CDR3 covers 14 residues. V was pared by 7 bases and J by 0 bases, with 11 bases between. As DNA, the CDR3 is TGTGCCAGCAACTATCAGCTTAGCACAGATACGCAGTATTTT. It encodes CASNYQLSTDTQYF.

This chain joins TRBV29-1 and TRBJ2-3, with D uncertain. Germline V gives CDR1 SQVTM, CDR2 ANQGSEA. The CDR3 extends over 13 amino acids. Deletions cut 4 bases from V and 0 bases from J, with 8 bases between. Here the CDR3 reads CSVGSTSTDTQYF. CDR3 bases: TGCAGCGTTGGTTCCACTAGCACAGATACGCAGTATTTT.

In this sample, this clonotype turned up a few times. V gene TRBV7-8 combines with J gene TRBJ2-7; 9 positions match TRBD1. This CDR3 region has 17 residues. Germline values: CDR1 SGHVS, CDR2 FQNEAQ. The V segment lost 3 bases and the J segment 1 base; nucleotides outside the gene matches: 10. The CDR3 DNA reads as TGTGCCAGCAGCTTCCGGACCGGGACAGGGAAATCCTACGAGCAGTACTTC. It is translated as CASSFRTGTGKSYEQYF.

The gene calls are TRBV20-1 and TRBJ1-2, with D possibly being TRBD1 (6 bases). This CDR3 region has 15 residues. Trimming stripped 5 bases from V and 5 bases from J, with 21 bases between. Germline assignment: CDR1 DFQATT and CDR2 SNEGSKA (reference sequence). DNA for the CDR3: TGCAGTGCTCCCGGGGGGCAGCGCTCAACTTATGGCTACACCTTC. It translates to CSAPGGQRSTYGYTF.